Listed below are T cell receptor beta chains from one sample, sequenced in a study of shared clonotypes between healthy human individuals. The data were produced by immunoSEQ multiplex PCR, yet TCRdb's version contains in-frame clones alone and is incomplete. The sample holds more than 2 million clones, roughly 95% seen once. Material: naive CD8+ T cells from PBMCs. The receptors derive from a man younger than 30 in good health. Some clones in this sample may be carry-over from other donors' samples. Both conserved end residues are part of each CDR3. The D gene is left open where the match is weak.

j_call,v_call,d_call,cdr3_length,cdr3_aa,cdr3_nt
TRBJ2-5,TRBV5-1,TRBD2,17,CASTRGASGRSQETQYF,TGCGCCAGCACCCGGGGGGCTAGCGGGAGGTCTCAAGAGACCCAGTACTTC
TRBJ2-1,TRBV27,.,14,CASSLRVAYNEQFF,TGTGCCAGCAGTTTACGGGTAGCTTACAATGAGCAGTTCTTC
TRBJ2-1,TRBV25-1,.,13,CASSETGDDEQFF,TGTGCCAGCAGTGAAACTGGGGACGATGAGCAGTTCTTC
TRBJ1-1,TRBV27,TRBD1,18,CASSLKSPLTGARTEAFF,TGTGCCAGCAGTTTAAAATCCCCCCTGACAGGGGCGAGGACTGAAGCTTTCTTT
TRBJ2-1,TRBV15,.,17,CATSRIDTVSSYNEQFF,TGTGCCACCAGCAGAATTGATACGGTGAGCTCCTACAATGAGCAGTTCTTC
TRBJ2-7,TRBV4-1,TRBD2,15,CASNNPRGSSYEQYF,TGCGCCAGCAACAACCCCCGCGGGAGTTCCTACGAGCAGTACTTC
TRBJ2-2,TRBV7-9,.,17,CASSSVTGPEVLGELFF,TGTGCCAGCAGCTCAGTAACAGGGCCCGAGGTCCTCGGGGAGCTGTTTTTT
TRBJ2-1,TRBV13,TRBD1,15,CASRDRDRGPNEQFF,TGTGCCAGCAGGGACCGGGACAGGGGTCCCAATGAGCAGTTCTTC
TRBJ2-3,TRBV7-9,.,16,CASTPGGYLPTDTQYF,TGTGCCAGCACCCCGGGCGGGTACCTCCCCACAGATACGCAGTATTTT
TRBJ1-1,TRBV28,TRBD1,20,CASSFSAPREEGQPNTEAFF,TGTGCCAGCAGTTTCAGCGCTCCGAGGGAGGAGGGACAGCCGAACACTGAAGCTTTCTTT
TRBJ2-1,TRBV12-5,TRBD2,15,CASGLGEGGRNEQFF,TGTGCTAGTGGTTTGGGGGAGGGCGGTAGGAATGAGCAGTTCTTC
TRBJ2-1,TRBV4-1,.,15,CASSLAAVSINEQFF,TGCGCCAGCAGCCTTGCGGCAGTCTCGATCAATGAGCAGTTCTTC
TRBJ2-2,TRBV6-1,.,11,CASTSTGELFF,TGTGCCAGCACCTCTACCGGGGAGCTGTTTTTT
TRBJ2-7,TRBV11-2,.,10,CASGGYEQYF,TGTGCCAGCGGGGGCTACGAGCAGTACTTC
TRBJ2-7,TRBV27,TRBD2,15,CASSFFGGSAYEQYF,TGTGCCAGCAGTTTTTTTGGCGGGAGCGCCTACGAGCAGTACTTC
TRBJ2-2,TRBV21-1,.,13,CASQLPDTGELFF,TGTGCCAGTCAGCTTCCGGACACCGGGGAGCTGTTTTTT
TRBJ2-2,TRBV4-1,.,15,CASSQPTATTGELFF,TGCGCCAGCAGCCAACCGACTGCTACCACCGGGGAGCTGTTTTTT